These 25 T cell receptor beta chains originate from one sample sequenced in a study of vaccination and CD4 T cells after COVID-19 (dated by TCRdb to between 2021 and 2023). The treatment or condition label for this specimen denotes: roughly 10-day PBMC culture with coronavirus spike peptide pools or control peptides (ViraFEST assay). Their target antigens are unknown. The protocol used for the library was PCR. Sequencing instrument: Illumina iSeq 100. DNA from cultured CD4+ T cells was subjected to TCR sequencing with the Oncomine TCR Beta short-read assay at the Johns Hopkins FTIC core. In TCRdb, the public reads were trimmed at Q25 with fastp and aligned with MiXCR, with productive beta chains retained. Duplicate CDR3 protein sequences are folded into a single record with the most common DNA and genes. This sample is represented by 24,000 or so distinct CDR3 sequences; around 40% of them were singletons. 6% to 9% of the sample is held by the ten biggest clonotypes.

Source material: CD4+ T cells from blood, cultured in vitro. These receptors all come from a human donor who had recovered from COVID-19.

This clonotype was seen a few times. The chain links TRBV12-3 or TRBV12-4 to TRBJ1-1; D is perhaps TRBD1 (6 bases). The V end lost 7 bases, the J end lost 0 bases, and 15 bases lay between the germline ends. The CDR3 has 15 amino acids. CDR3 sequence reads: CASTTSTGLNTEAFF. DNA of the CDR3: TGTGCCAGCACCACATCGACAGGCTTGAACACTGAAGCTTTCTTT.

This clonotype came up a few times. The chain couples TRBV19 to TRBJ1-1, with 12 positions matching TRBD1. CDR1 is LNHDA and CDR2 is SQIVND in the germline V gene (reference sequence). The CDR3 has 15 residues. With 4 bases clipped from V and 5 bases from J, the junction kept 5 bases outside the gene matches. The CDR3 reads CASSSGTGGRTEAFF. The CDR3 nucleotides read TGTGCCAGTAGTAGTGGGACAGGGGGCCGAACTGAAGCTTTCTTT.

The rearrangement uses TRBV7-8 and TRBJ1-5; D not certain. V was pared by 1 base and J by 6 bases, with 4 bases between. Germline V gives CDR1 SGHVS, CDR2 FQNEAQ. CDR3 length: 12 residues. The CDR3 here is CASSLEGQPQHF. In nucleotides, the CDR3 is TGTGCCAGCAGCTTAGAGGGTCAGCCCCAGCATTTT.

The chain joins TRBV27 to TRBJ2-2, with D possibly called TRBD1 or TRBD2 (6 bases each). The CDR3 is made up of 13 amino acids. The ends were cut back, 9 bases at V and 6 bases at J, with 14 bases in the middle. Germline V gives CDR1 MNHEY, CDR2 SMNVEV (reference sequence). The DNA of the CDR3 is TGTGCCAGAGAACCTCGGGGGCCCGGGGAGCTGTTTTTT. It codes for CAREPRGPGELFF.

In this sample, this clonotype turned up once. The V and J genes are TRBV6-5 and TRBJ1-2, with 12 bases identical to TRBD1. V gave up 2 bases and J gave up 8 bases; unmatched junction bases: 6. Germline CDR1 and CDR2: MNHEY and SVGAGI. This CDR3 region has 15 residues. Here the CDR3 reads CASSYPGQGAMGYTF. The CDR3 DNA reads TGTGCCAGCAGTTACCCGGGACAGGGGGCTATGGGCTACACCTTC.

The CDR3, as DNA: TGTGCCAGCAGCCCCAGGGGGCGAGAGACCCAGTACTTC. Amino acids: CASSPRGRETQYF. V usage is TRBV14 and J usage is TRBJ2-5; the match to TRBD1 covers 8 bases. The CDR3 runs 13 residues. Germline V gene sequence: CDR1 SGHDN, CDR2 FVKESK. The V gene end was trimmed by 4 bases and the J gene end by 4 bases; junction bases not matched to a gene: 2.

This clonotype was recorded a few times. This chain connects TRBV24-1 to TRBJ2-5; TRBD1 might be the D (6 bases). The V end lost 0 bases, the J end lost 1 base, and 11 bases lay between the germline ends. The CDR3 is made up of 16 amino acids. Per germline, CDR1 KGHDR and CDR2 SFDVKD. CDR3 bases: TGTGCCACCAGTGATTTGGGGGACACCACCCAAGAGACCCAGTACTTC. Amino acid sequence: CATSDLGDTTQETQYF.

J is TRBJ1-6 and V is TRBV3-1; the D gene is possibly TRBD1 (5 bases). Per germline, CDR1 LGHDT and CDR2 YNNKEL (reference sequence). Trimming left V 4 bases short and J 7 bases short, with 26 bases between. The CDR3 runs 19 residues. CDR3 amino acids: CASSRRDSSLPHGNSPLHF. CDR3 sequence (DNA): TGTGCCAGCAGCCGTCGGGACTCGTCCCTCCCCCACGGGAATTCACCCCTCCACTTT.

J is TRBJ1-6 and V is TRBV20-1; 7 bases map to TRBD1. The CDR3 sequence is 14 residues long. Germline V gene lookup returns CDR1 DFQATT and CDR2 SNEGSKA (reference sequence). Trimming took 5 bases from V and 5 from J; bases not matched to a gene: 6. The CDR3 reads CSAVRDSNNSPLHF. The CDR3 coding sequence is TGCAGTGCTGTCCGGGACAGTAATAATTCACCCCTCCACTTT.

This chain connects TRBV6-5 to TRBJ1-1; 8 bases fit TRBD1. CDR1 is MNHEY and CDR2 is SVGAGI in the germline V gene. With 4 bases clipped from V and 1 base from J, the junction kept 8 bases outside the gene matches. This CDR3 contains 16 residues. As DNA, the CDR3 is TGTGCCAGCAGTTCCCGAGCTACAGGGGGGAACACTGAAGCTTTCTTT. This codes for CASSSRATGGNTEAFF.

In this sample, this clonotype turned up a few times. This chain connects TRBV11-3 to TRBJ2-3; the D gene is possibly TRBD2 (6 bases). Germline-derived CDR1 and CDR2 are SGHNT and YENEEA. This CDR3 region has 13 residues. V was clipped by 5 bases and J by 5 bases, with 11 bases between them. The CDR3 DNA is TGTGCCAGCAGCCAAACGGAGGGAGATACGCAGTATTTT. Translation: CASSQTEGDTQYF.

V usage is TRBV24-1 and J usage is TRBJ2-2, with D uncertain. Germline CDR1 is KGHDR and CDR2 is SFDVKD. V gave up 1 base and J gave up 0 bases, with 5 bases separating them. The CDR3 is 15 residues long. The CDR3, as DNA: TGTGCCACCAGTGATTTCTCCTCGAACACCGGGGAGCTGTTTTTT. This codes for CATSDFSSNTGELFF.

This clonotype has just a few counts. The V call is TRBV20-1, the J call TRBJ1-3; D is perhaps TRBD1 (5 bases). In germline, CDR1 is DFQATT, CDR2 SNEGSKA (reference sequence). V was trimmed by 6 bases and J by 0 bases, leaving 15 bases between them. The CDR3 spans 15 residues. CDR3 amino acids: CSARPPGSSGNTIYF. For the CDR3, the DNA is TGCAGTGCAAGGCCCCCAGGGAGCTCTGGAAACACCATATATTTT.

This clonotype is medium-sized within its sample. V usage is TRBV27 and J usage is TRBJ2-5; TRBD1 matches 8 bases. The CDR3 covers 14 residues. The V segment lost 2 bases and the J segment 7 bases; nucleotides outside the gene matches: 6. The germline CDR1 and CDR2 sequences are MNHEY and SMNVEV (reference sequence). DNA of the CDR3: TGTGCCAGCAGTTTAAACAGGGGGGACGGGACCCAGTACTTC. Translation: CASSLNRGDGTQYF.

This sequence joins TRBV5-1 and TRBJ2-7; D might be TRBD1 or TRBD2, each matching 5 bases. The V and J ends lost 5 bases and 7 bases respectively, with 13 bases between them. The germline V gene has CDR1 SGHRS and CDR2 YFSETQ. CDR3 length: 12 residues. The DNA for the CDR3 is TGCGCCAGCAGTTATGAGGGGAGAGAGCAGTACTTC. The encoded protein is CASSYEGREQYF.

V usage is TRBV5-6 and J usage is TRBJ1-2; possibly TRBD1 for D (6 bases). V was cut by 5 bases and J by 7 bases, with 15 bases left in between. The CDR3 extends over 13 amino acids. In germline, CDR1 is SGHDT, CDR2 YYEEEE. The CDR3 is CASRDDRLSGYTF. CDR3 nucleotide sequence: TGTGCCAGCAGGGATGACAGGCTCTCTGGCTACACCTTC. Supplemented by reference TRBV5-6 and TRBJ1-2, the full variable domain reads DAGVTQSPTHLIKTRGQQVTLRCSPKSGHDTVSWYQQALGQGPQFIFQYYEEEERQRGNFPDRFSGHQFPNYSSELNVNALLLGDSALYLCASRDDRLSGYTFGSGTRLTVV.

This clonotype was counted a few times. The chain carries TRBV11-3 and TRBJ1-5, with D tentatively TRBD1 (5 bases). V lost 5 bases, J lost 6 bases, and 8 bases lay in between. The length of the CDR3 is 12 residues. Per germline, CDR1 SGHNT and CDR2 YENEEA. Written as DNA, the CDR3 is TGTGCCAGCAGCCATGGGGGTCAGCCCCAGCATTTT. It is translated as CASSHGGQPQHF.

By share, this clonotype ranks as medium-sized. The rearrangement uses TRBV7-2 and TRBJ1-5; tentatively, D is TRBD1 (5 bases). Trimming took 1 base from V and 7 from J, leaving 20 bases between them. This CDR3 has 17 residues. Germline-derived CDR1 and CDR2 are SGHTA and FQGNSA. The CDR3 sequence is CASSLGEYGGEGQPQHF. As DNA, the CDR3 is TGTGCCAGCAGCTTAGGAGAATATGGAGGGGAAGGACAGCCCCAGCATTTT.

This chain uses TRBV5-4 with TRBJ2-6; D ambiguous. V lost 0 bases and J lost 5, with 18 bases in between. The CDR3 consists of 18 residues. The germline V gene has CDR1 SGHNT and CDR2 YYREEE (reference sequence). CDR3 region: CASSLVGRNYGRANVLTF. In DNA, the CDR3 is TGTGCCAGCAGCTTGGTCGGCAGGAACTATGGTAGGGCCAACGTCCTGACTTTC. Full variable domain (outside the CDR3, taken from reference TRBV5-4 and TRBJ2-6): ETGVTQSPTHLIKTRGQQVTLRCSSQSGHNTVSWYQQALGQGPQFIFQYYREEENGRGNFPPRFSGLQFPNYSSELNVNALELDDSALYLCASSLVGRNYGRANVLTFGAGSRLTVL.

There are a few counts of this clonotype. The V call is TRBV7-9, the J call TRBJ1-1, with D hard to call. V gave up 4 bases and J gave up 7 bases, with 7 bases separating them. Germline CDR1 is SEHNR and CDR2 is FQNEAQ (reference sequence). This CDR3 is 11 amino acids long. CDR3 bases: TGTGCCAGCAGCTCAGAGGTTGAAGCTTTCTTT. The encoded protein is CASSSEVEAFF.

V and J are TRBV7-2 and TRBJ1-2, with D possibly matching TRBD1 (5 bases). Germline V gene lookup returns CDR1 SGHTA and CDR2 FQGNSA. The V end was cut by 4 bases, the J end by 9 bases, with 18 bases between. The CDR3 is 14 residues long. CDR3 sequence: CASSSIPRADSYTF. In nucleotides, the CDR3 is TGTGCCAGCAGCTCAATACCCAGGGCTGACAGCTACACCTTC.

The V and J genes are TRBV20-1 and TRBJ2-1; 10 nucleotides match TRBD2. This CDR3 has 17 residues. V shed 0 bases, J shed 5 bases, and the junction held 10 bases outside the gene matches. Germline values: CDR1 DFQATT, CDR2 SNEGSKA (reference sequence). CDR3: CSARDATSGLGDNEQFF. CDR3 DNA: TGCAGTGCTAGAGACGCGACTAGCGGGTTGGGAGACAATGAGCAGTTCTTC.

The CDR3 DNA sequence: TGTGCCAGCAGGCGGACAGGGGTGAATTCACCCCTCCACTTT. This translates into CASRRTGVNSPLHF. The chain joins TRBV27 to TRBJ1-6; 9 bases align to TRBD1. Germline loops: CDR1 MNHEY, CDR2 SMNVEV (reference sequence). The J segment lost 7 bases and the V segment lost 6 bases, leaving 4 bases of the junction unmatched. The CDR3 has 14 residues.

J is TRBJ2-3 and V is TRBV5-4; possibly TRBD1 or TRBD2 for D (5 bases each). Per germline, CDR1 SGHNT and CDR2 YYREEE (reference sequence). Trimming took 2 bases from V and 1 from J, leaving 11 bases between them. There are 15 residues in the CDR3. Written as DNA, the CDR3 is TGTGCCAGCAGCTTTGGGGGAGCTGGCACAGATACGCAGTATTTT. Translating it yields CASSFGGAGTDTQYF.

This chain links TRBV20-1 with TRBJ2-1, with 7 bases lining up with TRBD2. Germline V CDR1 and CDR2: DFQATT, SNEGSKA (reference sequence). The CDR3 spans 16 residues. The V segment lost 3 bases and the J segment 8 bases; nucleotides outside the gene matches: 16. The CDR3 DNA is TGCAGTGCTAGCCCCCAGGGCGGGAGTAGTAGGCATGAGCAGTTCTTC. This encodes CSASPQGGSSRHEQFF.